This T cell receptor beta chain was sequenced during a study of blood T cell repertoires in COVID-19. Sequencing was performed with immunoSEQ multiplex PCR; in TCRdb, only in-frame clones are kept and a portion is missing. The sample lists about 87,000 clones, about 82% occurring once. Trimming removed 4 bases from V and 3 bases from J, with 10 bases in between. This CDR3 is built from 13 residues. Germline lookup yields CDR1 MGHRA and CDR2 YSYEKL. What was sequenced was peripheral blood. The TCR comes from a human donor in a cohort sampled during active COVID-19. The J gene is TRBJ2-7, the V gene TRBV4-1; no definite D call. CDR3 DNA: TGCGCCAGCAGCCTAGAACGGGTCTACGAGCAGTACTTC. Its translation: CASSLERVYEQYF.